A single sample gave rise to the 19 T cell receptor beta chains below, sequenced in a study of cytomegalovirus exposure and HLA in healthy donors. The study ran its PCR with 60 Vbeta and 13 Jbeta primers. Generated by immunoSEQ multiplex PCR, the TCRdb table keeps only in-frame clones and is missing some. The table records 90,000 to 150,000 clones, more than 60% of them present only once. Sequenced material: PBMCs. The receptor set was obtained from a man aged 35-49 years in good health and CMV-seropositive.

The V gene is TRBV6-5, the J gene TRBJ2-5; 13 bases are shared with TRBD2. Germline trimming cut 6 bases from V and 2 bases from J; bases unmatched to any gene: 3. This CDR3 is 15 amino acids long. Looked up from germline, CDR1 is MNHEY and CDR2 is SVGAGI. The CDR3 spells CASRGTSGVQETQYF. In DNA form, the CDR3 reads TGTGCCAGCAGGGGGACTAGCGGGGTTCAAGAGACCCAGTACTTC.

The chain uses TRBV7-9 and TRBJ1-2, with D unclear. Germline values: CDR1 SEHNR, CDR2 FQNEAQ (reference sequence). The CDR3 consists of 12 residues. V was trimmed by 2 bases and J by 2 bases, leaving 3 bases between them. CDR3 protein: CASSLSNYGYTF. CDR3 bases: TGTGCCAGCAGCTTATCGAACTATGGCTACACCTTC.

V and J are TRBV7-2 and TRBJ2-1, with a tentative D call TRBD2 (5 bases). The CDR3 loop spans 17 amino acids. From germline, CDR1 is SGHTA and CDR2 FQGNSA. Trimming shortened V by 5 bases and J by 9 bases, and 26 bases separated the two germline ends. The CDR3 DNA reads TGTGCCAGCAGCCTCGGGATCTACGCCCGGGATGGGGTTGAGCAGTTCTTC. The encoded protein is CASSLGIYARDGVEQFF.

The chain recombines TRBV7-2 with TRBJ2-1; tentatively, D is TRBD2 (6 bases). The germline V gene has CDR1 SGHTA and CDR2 FQGNSA. V lost 1 base and J lost 0, with 13 bases in between. This CDR3 is 17 amino acids long. This chain's CDR3 is CASSLGSRGSSYNEQFF. The CDR3 DNA sequence: TGTGCCAGCAGCTTAGGATCACGGGGGAGCTCCTACAATGAGCAGTTCTTC.

In this sample, this clone turned up a few times. The chain uses TRBV2 and TRBJ1-5; TRBD1 aligns across 10 bases. This CDR3 is built from 17 residues. The V and J ends lost 2 bases and 6 bases, in that order; junction bases with no gene match: 10. Germline V CDR1 and CDR2: SNHLY, FYNNEI. CDR3 sequence: CASSELVTGGNGQPQHF. The CDR3 DNA sequence: TGTGCCAGCAGTGAACTGGTGACAGGGGGCAATGGTCAGCCCCAGCATTTT.

This clone has more than one count but fewer than ten. The gene calls are TRBV7-9 and TRBJ2-7, with D unresolved. CDR3 length: 13 amino acids. Germline-derived CDR1 and CDR2 are SEHNR and FQNEAQ (reference sequence). The V gene lost 7 bases and the J gene lost 2 bases, with 12 bases spanning the gap. The CDR3 protein is CASKTTEAYEQYF. Here the CDR3 DNA reads TGTGCCAGCAAAACTACCGAAGCCTACGAGCAGTACTTC.

This clone was seen more than once but under ten times. Other DNA sequences within the sample encode an identical CDR3. The genes are TRBV2 and TRBJ2-3; D unclear. Germline V gene sequence: CDR1 SNHLY, CDR2 FYNNEI. Trimming shortened V by 0 bases and J by 0 bases, and 10 bases separated the two germline ends. The CDR3 spans 16 residues. CDR3 sequence reads: CASSEAPSTSTDTQYF. The CDR3, as DNA: TGTGCCAGCAGTGAAGCGCCTTCTACTAGCACAGATACGCAGTATTTT.

With respect to this clone: No DNA is shown, since the ends of the CDR3 on it are uncertain; the CDR3 is the one TCRdb lists. The chain couples TRBV21-1 to TRBJ2-1; the D segment call TRBD2 is taken from the table without a DNA check. TRBV21-1 is deemed a pseudogene. The CDR3 is 19 residues long, counting both termini. The CDR3 sequence: CASSKVGAGADLLHNEQFF.

V and J are TRBV7-9 and TRBJ2-1; 8 nucleotides line up with TRBD2. This CDR3 spans 15 amino acids. J lost 6 bases, V lost 4 bases, and 8 bases had no gene match. In germline, CDR1 is SEHNR, CDR2 FQNEAQ (reference sequence). The CDR3 sequence: CASSSMLGTSNEQFF. The DNA of the CDR3 is TGTGCCAGCAGCTCAATGTTGGGGACTAGCAATGAGCAGTTCTTC.

The V call is TRBV4-2, the J call TRBJ2-5, with D perhaps matching TRBD2 (6 bases). This CDR3 comprises 14 residues. V was clipped by 0 bases and J by 5 bases, with 10 bases between them. The V gene's germline CDR1 is LGHNA and CDR2 YNFKEQ. This chain's CDR3 is CASSQDSSGETQYF. In DNA, the CDR3 is TGTGCCAGCAGCCAAGATTCCAGCGGGGAGACCCAGTACTTC.

Details on this clone: Other DNA sequences of this sample code for an identical CDR3. The rearrangement uses TRBV7-9 and TRBJ1-2; the D gene is possibly TRBD1 (5 bases). Trimming pared 1 base from V and 2 bases from J, leaving 11 bases between. Per germline, CDR1 SEHNR and CDR2 FQNEAQ (reference sequence). The CDR3 runs to 15 residues. The CDR3 DNA follows: TGTGCCAGCAGCTTAGGAGTTGCAGGGAACTATGGCTACACCTTC. Translating it yields CASSLGVAGNYGYTF.

This clone was observed a handful of times. This chain links TRBV11-3 with TRBJ2-7; possibly TRBD1 for D (5 bases). From germline, CDR1 is SGHNT and CDR2 YENEEA. Trimming removed 0 bases from V and 2 bases from J, with 8 bases in between. CDR3 length equals 14 residues. As DNA, the CDR3 is TGTGCCAGCAGCTTAGAAGGGGCAACCTACGAGCAGTACTTC. This encodes CASSLEGATYEQYF.

A word on this clone: The same CDR3 is also encoded by other DNA sequences in this sample. V and J are TRBV15 and TRBJ1-1; 7 bases map to TRBD1. After removal of 7 bases from V and 4 bases from J, the junction contained 9 bases not matched to a gene. The CDR3 spans 14 residues. Germline loops: CDR1 LNHNV, CDR2 YYDKDF (reference sequence). This CDR3 reads CATKGGGRVTEAFF. The CDR3 coding sequence is TGTGCCACCAAAGGAGGGGGCAGGGTCACTGAAGCTTTCTTT.

The chain links TRBV28 to TRBJ2-2; tentative D call: TRBD1 (5 bases). The CDR3 extends over 14 amino acids. CDR1 and CDR2 (germline): MDHEN, SYDVKM. Between the trimmed V and J ends, which lost 3 bases and 1 base, there was a span of 6 bases. CDR3 bases: TGTGCCAGCAGTTTCGGACAGAACACCGGGGAGCTGTTTTTT. Translating gives CASSFGQNTGELFF.

This clone appeared once. The rearrangement uses TRBV6-5 and TRBJ1-2; tentatively, D is TRBD1 (5 bases). The germline V gene encodes CDR1 MNHEY and CDR2 SVGAGI. Trimming shortened V by 6 bases and J by 1 base, and 12 bases separated the two germline ends. The CDR3 is 14 amino acids. CDR3 in DNA: TGTGCCAGCAGGGCGAAGGACATTAACTATGGCTACACCTTC. Protein sequence: CASRAKDINYGYTF.

This clone was seen only a few times. The CDR3 loop is CASSLLGGFTYNEQFF. CDR3 DNA: TGTGCCAGCAGTTTATTAGGGGGTTTTACCTACAATGAGCAGTTCTTC. The chain couples TRBV28 to TRBJ2-1, with D possibly TRBD1 on 6 matching bases. The V gene's germline CDR1 is MDHEN and CDR2 SYDVKM. This CDR3 contains 16 residues. V lost 1 base, J lost 2 bases, and 12 bases lay in between.

The rearrangement links TRBV5-8 to TRBJ2-4; tentatively, D is TRBD1 (6 bases). There are 13 residues in the CDR3. The ends were cut back, 0 bases at V and 7 bases at J, with 8 bases in the middle. From germline, CDR1 is SGHTS and CDR2 YDEGEE. CDR3 in DNA: TGTGCCAGCAGCTTGGAGGGGGAGAACATTCAGTACTTC. As protein: CASSLEGENIQYF.

V and J are TRBV6-5 and TRBJ2-3, with TRBD2 identical over 7 bases. Germline lookup yields CDR1 MNHEY and CDR2 SVGAGI. J gave up 10 bases and V 0 bases, and 4 bases lay outside the gene matches. This CDR3 comprises 13 residues. The CDR3 DNA reads as TGTGCCAGCAGTTACTCCCGGGGGGTGTCGCAGTATTTT. This encodes CASSYSRGVSQYF.

V usage is TRBV5-1 and J usage is TRBJ2-2, with D perhaps matching TRBD1 (7 bases). There are 15 residues in the CDR3. Germline CDR1 reads SGHRS; CDR2 reads YFSETQ. V lost 0 bases to trimming and J lost 5 bases, with 11 bases between them. The CDR3 reads CASSLGQGGTGELFF. As DNA, the CDR3 is TGCGCCAGCAGCTTGGGACAGGGAGGTACCGGGGAGCTGTTTTTT.